The 20 T cell receptor beta chains presented below share a single source sample, sequenced in a study of T cells after yellow fever vaccination. TCRdb reanalysed the 5' RACE reads using MiXCR and keeps one entry per CDR3 protein. The sample contains about 96,000 distinct CDR3 sequences, around 9.8% of which appear only once. The specimen was CD8+ T cells not binding an NS4B(214-222) dextramer, sorted from PBMCs, collected approximately 15 days after the first yellow fever vaccination. These receptors all stem from a man aged 18 to 30 who received the YFV17D yellow fever vaccine.

The V and J genes are TRBV6-6 and TRBJ2-3; D is perhaps TRBD1 or TRBD2 (5 bases each). Germline V gene data show CDR1 as MNHNY and CDR2 as SVGAGI (reference sequence). V was cut by 8 bases and J by 6 bases, with 15 bases left in between. The CDR3 runs to 13 residues. DNA for the CDR3: TGTGCCAGCGGGGAGACAGCGTTCGATACGCAGTATTTT. Translating gives CASGETAFDTQYF.

This clonotype was counted only a few times. The rearrangement links TRBV7-6 to TRBJ2-2; a weak D match, TRBD2 (6 bases). The V and J ends lost 7 bases and 0 bases respectively, with 15 bases between them. This CDR3 spans 16 amino acids. Germline V gene lookup returns CDR1 SGHVS and CDR2 FNYEAQ. The CDR3 loop is CASKEWAGTNTGELFF. In DNA form, the CDR3 reads TGTGCCAGCAAAGAATGGGCGGGAACGAACACCGGGGAGCTGTTTTTT.

The chain couples TRBV28 to TRBJ1-4; TRBD1 matches at 7 bases. CDR1 MDHEN and CDR2 SYDVKM come from the germline V gene. CDR3 size: 14 residues. The V segment lost 6 bases and the J segment 8 bases; nucleotides outside the gene matches: 9. The CDR3 region is CASRLAGGLEKLFF. The CDR3 bases are TGTGCCAGCAGGTTGGCAGGGGGATTGGAAAAACTGTTTTTT. Combining the CDR3 with reference TRBV28 and TRBJ1-4 gives the whole variable domain DVKVTQSSRYLVKRTGEKVFLECVQDMDHENMFWYRQDPGLGLRLIYFSYDVKMKEKGDIPEGYSVSREKKERFSLILESASTNQTSMYLCASRLAGGLEKLFFGSGTQLSVL.

For this clonotype: The junction shows a germline mismatch at one end, possibly a read error. The V and J genes are TRBV27 and TRBJ1-6; no clear D gene. Germline loops: CDR1 MNHEY, CDR2 SMNVEV (reference sequence). The CDR3 has 15 amino acids. The CDR3 is CPSTSISSYNSPLHF. For the CDR3, the DNA is TGTCCCAGCACCTCAATAAGCTCCTATAATTCACCCCTCCACTTT.

Only a few counts were recorded for this clonotype. This chain connects TRBV27 to TRBJ2-3, with D tentatively TRBD2 (6 bases). The germline CDR1 and CDR2 sequences are MNHEY and SMNVEV (reference sequence). Trimming cost V 3 bases and J 2 bases, with 15 bases left between them. CDR3 length: 16 amino acids. CDR3: CASSFTSRVITDTQYF. Written as DNA, the CDR3 is TGTGCCAGCAGTTTCACTAGCCGGGTTATCACAGATACGCAGTATTTT.

The V and J genes are TRBV6-2 or TRBV6-3 and TRBJ2-1, with 7 positions matching TRBD2. Germline values: CDR1 MNHEY, CDR2 SVGEGT. The CDR3 has 17 amino acids. The junction had 8 bases not matched to a gene; V was cut back by 0 bases and J by 3 bases. The CDR3 DNA reads TGTGCCAGCAGTTACTCGCGAGCGGGGTATCTCTACAATGAGCAGTTCTTC. It codes for CASSYSRAGYLYNEQFF.

This chain links TRBV5-1 with TRBJ1-1; TRBD1 is a possible D gene (6 bases). Germline CDR1 reads SGHRS; CDR2 reads YFSETQ. The CDR3 is 15 amino acids. V was trimmed by 1 base and J by 5 bases, leaving 15 bases between them. The CDR3 DNA reads TGCGCCAGCAGCTTGCGGACAGCCCCTGTTACTGAAGCTTTCTTT. Translated: CASSLRTAPVTEAFF.

The chain recombines TRBV5-4 with TRBJ2-1; 9 bases align to TRBD1. This CDR3 has 19 residues. Germline CDR1 SGHNT, CDR2 YYREEE (reference sequence). The V and J ends lost 0 bases and 4 bases, in that order; junction bases with no gene match: 14. This CDR3 is CASSLGPSLDRGRYNEQFF. CDR3 nucleotide sequence: TGTGCCAGCAGCTTGGGTCCCTCCCTGGACAGGGGTCGGTACAATGAGCAGTTCTTC.

CDR3 in DNA: TGCAGCGTTGAGTATCGCCAAGGCTTCACTGAAGCTTTCTTT. Its translation: CSVEYRQGFTEAFF. This chain connects TRBV29-1 to TRBJ1-1; D call uncertain. Trimming removed 3 bases at V and 4 bases at J, with 15 bases between. The germline CDR1 and CDR2 sequences are SQVTM and ANQGSEA. This CDR3 is 14 amino acids long.

This clonotype occurred a few times. J is TRBJ2-3 and V is TRBV5-6, with 11 bases matching TRBD2. Looked up from germline, CDR1 is SGHDT and CDR2 is YYEEEE. The V segment lost 3 bases and the J segment 1 base; nucleotides outside the gene matches: 7. The CDR3 consists of 17 residues. CDR3 in DNA: TGTGCCAGCAGCTCTGTGACTAGCGGGGAACGCACAGATACGCAGTATTTT. It specifies CASSSVTSGERTDTQYF.

The chain has TRBV6-5 and TRBJ1-6; no definite D call. CDR3 length: 13 residues. In germline, CDR1 is MNHEY, CDR2 SVGAGI. Trimming pared 0 bases from V and 11 bases from J, leaving 8 bases between. CDR3 region: CASSYSQGPPLHF. CDR3 nucleotide sequence: TGTGCCAGCAGTTACTCCCAAGGGCCACCCCTCCACTTT.

At least ten counts were recorded for this clonotype. This chain connects TRBV4-3 to TRBJ2-1; no clear D gene. Looked up from germline, CDR1 is LGHNA and CDR2 is YSLEER. CDR3 length equals 14 residues. The ends were cut back, 4 bases at V and 3 bases at J, with 10 bases in the middle. The CDR3 DNA reads TGCGCCAGCAGCCGAGGCGGTGGCTACAATGAGCAGTTCTTC. It codes for CASSRGGGYNEQFF.

A few counts support this clonotype. The V call is TRBV7-7, the J call TRBJ2-5; 8 nucleotides match TRBD2. Unmatched junction bases numbered 2, after V lost 4 bases and J lost 7 bases. This CDR3 spans 12 amino acids. The germline CDR1 and CDR2 sequences are SSHAT and FNYEAQ (reference sequence). CDR3 DNA sequence: TGTGCCAGCAGCTCCCGGGAGGGGACCCAGTACTTC. Its translation is CASSSREGTQYF. The full variable domain, its missing parts supplied by reference TRBV7-7 and TRBJ2-5, is GAGVSQSPRYKVTKRGQDVTLRCDPISSHATLYWYQQALGQGPEFLTYFNYEAQPDKSGLPSDRFSAERPEGSISTLTIQRTEQRDSAMYRCASSSREGTQYFGPGTRLLVL.

This clonotype was detected ten times or more. The chain carries TRBV7-9 and TRBJ1-1; a weak D match, TRBD1 (5 bases). V gave up 5 bases and J gave up 8 bases, with 12 bases separating them. CDR1 SEHNR and CDR2 FQNEAQ come from the germline V gene (reference sequence). The CDR3 totals 12 residues. The CDR3 reads CASSLGPAEAFF. The CDR3 DNA reads TGTGCCAGCAGCCTGGGGCCGGCGGAAGCTTTCTTT.

This clonotype was detected many times. This chain connects TRBV12-3 or TRBV12-4 to TRBJ2-3; D call uncertain. CDR3 length equals 14 residues. The V gene lost 4 bases and the J gene lost 0 bases, with 8 bases spanning the gap. CDR3 protein: CASSWVHSTDTQYF. Here the CDR3 DNA reads TGTGCCAGCAGTTGGGTCCACAGCACAGATACGCAGTATTTT.

This clonotype was seen a handful of times. J is TRBJ2-7 and V is TRBV30; 8 bases map to TRBD1. The CDR3 is 14 residues long. CDR1 GTSNPN and CDR2 SVGIG come from the germline V gene (reference sequence). V trimming: 3 bases; J trimming: 4 bases; junction bases outside the gene matches: 8. The CDR3 region is CAWSAGTGEYEQYF. Here the CDR3 DNA reads TGTGCCTGGAGCGCCGGGACAGGAGAGTACGAGCAGTACTTC.

This chain connects TRBV6-2 or TRBV6-3 to TRBJ2-5; 7 bases agree with TRBD1. Losses at the gene ends were 4 bases for V and 4 bases for J; bases not matched to a gene: 3. Germline CDR1 reads MNHEY; CDR2 reads SVGEGT. The CDR3 runs to 13 residues. The CDR3 reads CASSSTGLETQYF. The CDR3 DNA reads as TGTGCCAGCAGTTCGACAGGGCTAGAGACCCAGTACTTC.

The table lists this clonotype with a few counts. This chain uses TRBV5-6 with TRBJ2-7; TRBD1 aligns across 7 bases. The CDR3 spans 13 residues. Trimming at V came to 4 bases and at J to 1 base, leaving 2 bases not matched to a gene. Germline loops: CDR1 SGHDT, CDR2 YYEEEE. The CDR3 DNA sequence: TGTGCCAGCAGCCCGACAGGGTCCTACGAGCAGTACGTC. Amino acid sequence: CASSPTGSYEQYV.

V usage is TRBV24-1 and J usage is TRBJ2-1; no firm D call. V lost 4 bases to trimming and J lost 8 bases, with 11 bases between them. The CDR3 is made up of 13 amino acids. Per germline, CDR1 KGHDR and CDR2 SFDVKD. CDR3 residues: CATSDYRADEQFF. CDR3 nucleotide sequence: TGTGCCACCAGTGACTACCGGGCCGATGAGCAGTTCTTC.

This clonotype was found a few times. The chain links TRBV6-5 to TRBJ2-1; 12 bases align to TRBD2. CDR1 and CDR2 from the germline V gene are MNHEY and SVGAGI. The CDR3 extends over 15 amino acids. With V trimmed by 2 bases and J by 8 bases, 4 bases remained unmatched. CDR3 nucleotide sequence: TGTGCCAGCAGTTACGGGCTAGCGGGGGGGGATGAGCAGTTCTTC. Its translation: CASSYGLAGGDEQFF.